This T cell receptor (beta chain) comes out of a study of blood T cell repertoires in COVID-19. At the level of the study: Samples taken during acute and convalescent COVID-19 were collected in the United States, Italy and Spain. The analysed material was cDNA or gDNA that came from T cells, B-cell-depleted T cells, or PBMCs.

The authors' processing: The authors estimated nucleated cell counts from reference gene primer amplification. This table comes from immunoSEQ multiplex PCR, and its TCRdb copy is limited to in-frame clones, with some not included. D and trimming were read from the DNA, whereas the V and J calls and clone size are those reported in that table. The sample has about 170,000 clones, around four fifths seen once. The table lists this clone with a count of one. The origin of this receptor is a man between 65 and 85 years old with acute or convalescent COVID-19. Specimen: peripheral blood.

As DNA, the CDR3 is TGTGCCACCAGCAGAGATCACAGGGGCAGTTATAATTCACCCCTCCACTTT. Its protein product is CATSRDHRGSYNSPLHF. The chain uses TRBV15 and TRBJ1-6, with 7 bases that match TRBD1. The germline gives CDR1 LNHNV, CDR2 YYDKDF (reference sequence). V dropped 0 bases and J dropped 4; count of bases not matched to a gene: 6. The CDR3 totals 17 residues.